This T cell receptor (beta chain) was sequenced in a study of T cells after yellow fever vaccination. Germline loops: CDR1 SGHRS, CDR2 YFSETQ. V lost 7 bases to trimming and J lost 4 bases; unmatched junction nucleotides: 14. The CDR3 runs 16 residues. Study-wide findings and caveats: Repertoires sorted by FACS could include abundant clonotypes that are contaminants from the bulk population. There was a small share of clonotypes that showed up in both the CD4 and CD8 compartments. Peaking faster, on day 5 versus 15, the secondary response was nonetheless weaker.

Generation of TCR cDNA used 5'RACE template switching (which added a universal primer site and UMIs). One entry per CDR3 protein, called by TCRdb with MiXCR from the 5' RACE reads. The repertoire includes 95,000 to 150,000 distinct CDR3 sequences, roughly 8.2% of them detected once, and less than 40% sits in the top ten. This clonotype was detected a few times. Its antigen is not identified. The chain uses TRBV5-1 and TRBJ1-3; TRBD1 aligns across 7 bases. The sequencing used CD8+ T cells sorted from PBMCs, collected on the day of the yellow fever booster vaccination. The receptor was derived from a man between 18 and 35 years old who received the YFV17D yellow fever vaccine. CDR3 DNA: TGCGCCAGCTATAGGACAGGATCGGGCGGAGGAAACACCATATATTTT. Residues: CASYRTGSGGGNTIYF.